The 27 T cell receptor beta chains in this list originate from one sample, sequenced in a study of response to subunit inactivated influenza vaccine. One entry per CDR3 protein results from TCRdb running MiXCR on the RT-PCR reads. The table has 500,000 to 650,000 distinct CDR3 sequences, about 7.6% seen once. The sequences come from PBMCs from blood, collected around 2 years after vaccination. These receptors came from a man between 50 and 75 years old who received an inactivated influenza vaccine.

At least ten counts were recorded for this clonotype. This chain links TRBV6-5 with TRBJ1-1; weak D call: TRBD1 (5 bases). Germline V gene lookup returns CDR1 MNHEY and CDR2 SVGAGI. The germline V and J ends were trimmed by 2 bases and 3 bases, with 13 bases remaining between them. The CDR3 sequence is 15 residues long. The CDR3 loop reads CASSYVQGGDTEAFF. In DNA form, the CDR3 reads TGTGCCAGCAGTTACGTCCAGGGAGGGGACACTGAAGCTTTCTTT.

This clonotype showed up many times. Written as DNA, the CDR3 is TGTGCCAGCAGTGACGTTGGAGGAATAAGCGAGCAGTTCTTC. Residues: CASSDVGGISEQFF. The rearrangement joins TRBV6-4 to TRBJ2-1, with TRBD2 as a possible D gene (5 bases). Germline V gives CDR1 MRHNA, CDR2 SNTAGT. The V end was cut by 2 bases, the J end by 10 bases, with 15 bases between. This CDR3 is built from 14 residues.

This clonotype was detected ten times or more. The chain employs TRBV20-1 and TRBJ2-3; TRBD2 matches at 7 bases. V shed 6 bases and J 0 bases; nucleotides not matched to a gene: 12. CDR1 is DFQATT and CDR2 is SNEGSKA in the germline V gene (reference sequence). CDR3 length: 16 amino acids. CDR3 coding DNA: TGCAGTGCGACCCCGGCCGGACTAGAGAGCACAGATACGCAGTATTTT. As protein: CSATPAGLESTDTQYF.

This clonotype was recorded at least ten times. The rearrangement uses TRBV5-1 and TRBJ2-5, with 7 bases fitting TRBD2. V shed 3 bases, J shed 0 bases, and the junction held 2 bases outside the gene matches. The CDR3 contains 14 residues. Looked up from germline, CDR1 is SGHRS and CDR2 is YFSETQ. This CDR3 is CASSWGTNQETQYF. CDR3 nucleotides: TGCGCCAGCAGCTGGGGGACTAACCAAGAGACCCAGTACTTC.

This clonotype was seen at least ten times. For the CDR3, the DNA is TGTGCCAGCAGTTTAAGGGACAGCTCCTACGAGCAGTACTTC. This gives the protein CASSLRDSSYEQYF. This rearrangement joins TRBV12-3 or TRBV12-4 to TRBJ2-7, with 7 positions matching TRBD1. The CDR3 runs 14 residues. The V gene end was trimmed by 2 bases and the J gene end by 0 bases; junction bases not matched to a gene: 1.

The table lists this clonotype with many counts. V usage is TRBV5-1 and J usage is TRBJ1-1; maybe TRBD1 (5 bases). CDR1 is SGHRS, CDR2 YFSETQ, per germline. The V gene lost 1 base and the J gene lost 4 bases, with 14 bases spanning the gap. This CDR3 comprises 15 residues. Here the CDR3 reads CASSLQGGVGTEAFF. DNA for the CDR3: TGCGCCAGCAGCTTGCAGGGAGGGGTAGGCACTGAAGCTTTCTTT.

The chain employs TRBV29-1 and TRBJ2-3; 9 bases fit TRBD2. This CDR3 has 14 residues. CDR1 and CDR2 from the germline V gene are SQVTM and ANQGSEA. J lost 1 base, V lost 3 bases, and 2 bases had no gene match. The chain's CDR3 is CSVDRTSGTDTQYF. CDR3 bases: TGCAGCGTTGACAGGACTAGCGGCACAGATACGCAGTATTTT.

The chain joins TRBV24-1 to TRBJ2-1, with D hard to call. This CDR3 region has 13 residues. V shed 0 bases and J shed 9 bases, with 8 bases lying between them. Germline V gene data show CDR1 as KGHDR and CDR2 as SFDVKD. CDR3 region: CATSDLGQGEQFF. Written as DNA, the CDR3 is TGTGCCACCAGTGATTTGGGTCAAGGTGAGCAGTTCTTC.

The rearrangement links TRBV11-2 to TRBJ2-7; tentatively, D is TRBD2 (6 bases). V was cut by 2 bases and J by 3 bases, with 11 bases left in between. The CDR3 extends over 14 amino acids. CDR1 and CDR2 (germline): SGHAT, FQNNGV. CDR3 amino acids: CASSLSGFGYEQYF. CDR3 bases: TGTGCCAGCAGCTTAAGCGGGTTTGGCTACGAGCAGTACTTC.

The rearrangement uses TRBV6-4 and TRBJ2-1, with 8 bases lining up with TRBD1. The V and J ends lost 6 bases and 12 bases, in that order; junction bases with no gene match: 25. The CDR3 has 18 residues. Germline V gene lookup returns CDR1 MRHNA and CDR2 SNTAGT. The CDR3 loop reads CASSLTGTGQLGNTGQFF. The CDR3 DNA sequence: TGTGCCAGCAGCCTCACGGGGACAGGCCAGTTGGGTAACACGGGGCAGTTCTTC.

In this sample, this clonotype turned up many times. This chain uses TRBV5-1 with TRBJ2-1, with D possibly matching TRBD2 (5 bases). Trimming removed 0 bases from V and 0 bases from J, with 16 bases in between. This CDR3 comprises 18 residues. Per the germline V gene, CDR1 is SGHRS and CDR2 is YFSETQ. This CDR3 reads CASSLGERRQSSYNEQFF. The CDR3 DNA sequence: TGCGCCAGCAGCTTGGGGGAGAGGCGCCAAAGCTCCTACAATGAGCAGTTCTTC. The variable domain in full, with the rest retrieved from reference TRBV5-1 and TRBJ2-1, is KAGVTQTPRYLIKTRGQQVTLSCSPISGHRSVSWYQQTPGQGLQFLFEYFSETQRNKGNFPGRFSGRQFSNSRSEMNVSTLELGDSALYLCASSLGERRQSSYNEQFFGPGTRLTVL.

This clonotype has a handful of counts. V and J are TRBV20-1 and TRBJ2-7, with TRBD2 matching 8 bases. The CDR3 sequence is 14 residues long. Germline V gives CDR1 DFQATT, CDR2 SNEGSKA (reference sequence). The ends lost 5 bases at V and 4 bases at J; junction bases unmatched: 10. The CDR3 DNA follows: TGCAGTGCTGTCCCAGCGGGAGAGTTTTACGAGCAGTACTTC. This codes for CSAVPAGEFYEQYF.

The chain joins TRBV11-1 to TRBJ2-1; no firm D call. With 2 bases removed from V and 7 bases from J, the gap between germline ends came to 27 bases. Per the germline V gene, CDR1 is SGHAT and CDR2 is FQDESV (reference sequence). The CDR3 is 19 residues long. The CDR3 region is CASSLQPPLDAKKVNEQFF. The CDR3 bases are TGTGCCAGCAGCTTACAGCCCCCCCTCGACGCAAAGAAAGTAAATGAGCAGTTCTTC.

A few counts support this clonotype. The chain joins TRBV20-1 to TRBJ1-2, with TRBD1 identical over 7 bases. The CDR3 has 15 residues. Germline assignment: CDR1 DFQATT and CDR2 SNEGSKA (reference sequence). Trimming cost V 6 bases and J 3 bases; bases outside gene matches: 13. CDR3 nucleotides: TGCAGTGCCAGCAAACCGGGACAGCAACACTATGGCTACACCTTC. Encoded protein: CSASKPGQQHYGYTF.

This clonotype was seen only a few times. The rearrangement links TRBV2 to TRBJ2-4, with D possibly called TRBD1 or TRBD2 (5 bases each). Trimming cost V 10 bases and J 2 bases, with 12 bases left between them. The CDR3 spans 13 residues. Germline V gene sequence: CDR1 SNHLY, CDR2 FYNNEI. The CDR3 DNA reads TGTGCCATCAGGGACCCCCCCAAAAACATTCAGTACTTC. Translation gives CAIRDPPKNIQYF.

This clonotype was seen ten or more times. Here the CDR3 DNA reads TGTGCCAGCATCCCTTTTGGCGGGAGGGCCAATGAGCAGTTCTTC. Amino acid sequence: CASIPFGGRANEQFF. The V gene is TRBV11-2, the J gene TRBJ2-1, with 9 bases identical to TRBD2. Unmatched junction bases numbered 10, after V lost 7 bases and J lost 6 bases. This CDR3 is 15 amino acids long. Per the germline V gene, CDR1 is SGHAT and CDR2 is FQNNGV.

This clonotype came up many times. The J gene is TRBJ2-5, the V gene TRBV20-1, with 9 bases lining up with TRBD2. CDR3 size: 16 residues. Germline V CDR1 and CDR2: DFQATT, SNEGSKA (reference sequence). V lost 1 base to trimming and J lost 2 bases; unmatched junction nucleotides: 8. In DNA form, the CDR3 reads TGCAGTGCTAGAGTCCGACTAGCGGTGATGCAAGAGACCCAGTACTTC. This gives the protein CSARVRLAVMQETQYF.

CDR3 loop: CASSVAVSTDTQYF. The CDR3 DNA follows: TGTGCCAGCAGCGTAGCTGTGAGCACAGATACGCAGTATTTT. The chain employs TRBV9 and TRBJ2-3; D not certain. Trimming left V 0 bases short and J 0 bases short, with 5 bases between. The CDR3 loop spans 14 amino acids. The germline V gene encodes CDR1 SGDLS and CDR2 YYNGEE. Based on the CDR3 plus reference TRBV9 and TRBJ2-3, the full variable domain is DSGVTQTPKHLITATGQRVTLRCSPRSGDLSVYWYQQSLDQGLQFLIQYYNGEERAKGNILERFSAQQFPDLHSELNLSSLELGDSALYFCASSVAVSTDTQYFGPGTRLTVL.

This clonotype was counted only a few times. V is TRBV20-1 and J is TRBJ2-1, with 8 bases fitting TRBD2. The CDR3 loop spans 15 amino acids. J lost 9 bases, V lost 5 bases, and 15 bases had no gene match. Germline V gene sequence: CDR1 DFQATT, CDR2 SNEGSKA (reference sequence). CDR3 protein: CSASKGLDNRGEQFF. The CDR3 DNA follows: TGCAGTGCTTCAAAGGGACTAGATAACCGGGGTGAGCAGTTCTTC.

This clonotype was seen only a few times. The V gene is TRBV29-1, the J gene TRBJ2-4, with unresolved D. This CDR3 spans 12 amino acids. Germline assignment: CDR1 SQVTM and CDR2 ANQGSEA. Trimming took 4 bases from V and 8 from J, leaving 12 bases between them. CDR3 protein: CSVADDGDIQYF. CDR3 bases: TGCAGCGTTGCCGACGATGGGGACATTCAGTACTTC.

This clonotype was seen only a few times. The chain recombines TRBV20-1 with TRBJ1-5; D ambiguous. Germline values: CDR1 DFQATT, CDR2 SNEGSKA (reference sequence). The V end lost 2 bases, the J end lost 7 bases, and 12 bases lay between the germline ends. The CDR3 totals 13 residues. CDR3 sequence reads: CSARSETGQPQHF. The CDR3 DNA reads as TGCAGTGCTAGAAGTGAGACGGGACAGCCCCAGCATTTT.

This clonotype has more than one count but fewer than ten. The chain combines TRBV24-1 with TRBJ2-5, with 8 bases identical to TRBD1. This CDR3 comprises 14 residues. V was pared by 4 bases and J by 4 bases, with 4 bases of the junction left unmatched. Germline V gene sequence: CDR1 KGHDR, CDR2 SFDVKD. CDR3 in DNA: TGTGCCACCAGTGACACGGACAGGGCAGAGACCCAGTACTTC. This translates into CATSDTDRAETQYF.

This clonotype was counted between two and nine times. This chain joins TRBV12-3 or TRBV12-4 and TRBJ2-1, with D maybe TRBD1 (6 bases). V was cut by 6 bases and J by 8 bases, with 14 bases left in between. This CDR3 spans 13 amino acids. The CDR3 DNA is TGTGCCAGCAGCACAGGGATCCGGGATGAGCAGTTCTTC. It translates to CASSTGIRDEQFF.

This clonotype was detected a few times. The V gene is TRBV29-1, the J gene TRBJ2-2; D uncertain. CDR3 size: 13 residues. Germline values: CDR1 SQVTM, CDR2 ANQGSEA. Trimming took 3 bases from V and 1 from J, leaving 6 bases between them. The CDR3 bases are TGCAGCGTTGATGCCAGGAACACCGGGGAGCTGTTTTTT. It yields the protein CSVDARNTGELFF.

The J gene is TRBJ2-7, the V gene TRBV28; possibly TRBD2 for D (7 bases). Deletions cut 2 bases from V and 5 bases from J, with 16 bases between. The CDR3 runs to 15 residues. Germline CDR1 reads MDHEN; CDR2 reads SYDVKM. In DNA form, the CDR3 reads TGTGCCAGCAGTTTAAGACGGGAGGCAGGGGACGAGCAGTACTTC. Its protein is CASSLRREAGDEQYF.

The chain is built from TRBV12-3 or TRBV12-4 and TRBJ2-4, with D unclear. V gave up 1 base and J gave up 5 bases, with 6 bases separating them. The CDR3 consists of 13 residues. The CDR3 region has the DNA TGTGCCAGCAGTTTAGGGGTTCAAAACATTCAGTACTTC. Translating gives CASSLGVQNIQYF.

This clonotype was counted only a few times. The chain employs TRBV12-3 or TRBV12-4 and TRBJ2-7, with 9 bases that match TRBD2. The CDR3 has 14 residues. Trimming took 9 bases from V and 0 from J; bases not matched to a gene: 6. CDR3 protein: CASRREGSSYEQYF. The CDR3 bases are TGTGCCAGTAGGCGGGAGGGAAGCTCCTACGAGCAGTACTTC.